Following are 3 T cell receptor beta chains from one sample sequenced in a study of T cells after yellow fever vaccination. Each CDR3 protein is one row after TCRdb ran MiXCR on the 5' RACE reads. This table has some 240,000 distinct CDR3 sequences, approximately 3.3% appearing once. The sample consisted of CD4+ T cells sorted from PBMCs, taken 10 days after the yellow fever booster vaccination. These receptors all stem from a man younger than 35 who received the YFV17D yellow fever vaccine.

This clonotype occurred a few times. This chain joins TRBV7-2 and TRBJ1-4, with D possibly being TRBD1 (6 bases). The V gene lost 5 bases and the J gene lost 3 bases, with 13 bases spanning the gap. The V gene's germline CDR1 is SGHTA and CDR2 FQGNSA. CDR3 length: 15 amino acids. The DNA for the CDR3 is TGTGCCAGCAGCGGACAGACGGGACCTAATGAAAAACTGTTTTTT. Translated, it gives CASSGQTGPNEKLFF. The variable domain in full, completed from reference TRBV7-2 and TRBJ1-4, reads GAGVSQSPSNKVTEKGKDVELRCDPISGHTALYWYRQSLGQGLEFLIYFQGNSAPDKSGLPSDRFSAERTGGSVSTLTIQRTQQEDSAVYLCASSGQTGPNEKLFFGSGTQLSVL.

This sequence joins TRBV12-3 or TRBV12-4 and TRBJ1-3, with TRBD1 matching over 9 bases. The CDR3 extends over 14 amino acids. V was clipped by 3 bases and J by 8 bases; unmatched bases: 5. The CDR3 sequence: CASSLDRGGYTIYF. The DNA of the CDR3 is TGTGCCAGCAGTTTGGACAGGGGAGGATACACCATATATTTT.

Only a few counts were recorded for this clonotype. The chain recombines TRBV5-4 with TRBJ2-1; D uncertain. This CDR3 contains 13 residues. V lost 0 bases and J lost 8, with 9 bases in between. Germline V gene lookup returns CDR1 SGHNT and CDR2 YYREEE (reference sequence). The CDR3 coding sequence is TGTGCCAGCAGCTTGGGGGCTAGAGATGAGCAGTTCTTC. Residues: CASSLGARDEQFF.